The clone carrying this TCR beta chain was counted between two and nine times. No antigen is known for it. The use of a sample-barcoded 5' primer and a J-beta primer mix characterized a second PCR of roughly 6 to 11 cycles. Each cDNA molecule received a tag from a template-switch adaptor that had 12 random nucleotides. TCRdb ran MiXCR on the 5' RACE reads and lists one entry per CDR3 protein. This sample has just over 800,000 distinct CDR3 sequences, with 60% to 80% found just once. The data are from a study of blood T cells in healthy people across ages. Study-level points and caveats: The recorded TCR beta diversity per million T cells decreased in a roughly linear manner with age. What prevented conclusive comparison of naive and antigen-experienced cells was that PBMCs were unsorted. Long-lived donors carried more naive CD4+ cells and greater diversity than aged donors.

Trimming cost V 3 bases and J 6 bases; bases outside gene matches: 6. The CDR3 is made up of 14 amino acids. The chain carries TRBV12-3 or TRBV12-4 and TRBJ2-7; 9 nucleotides align to TRBD1. This clonotype was obtained from a man between 25 and 39 years old in good health. Sequencing was done on a sample of blood. The CDR3 DNA reads as TGTGCCAGCAGTTTGGGACAGGGTTGGGGCGAGCAGTACTTC. This gives the protein CASSLGQGWGEQYF.